These 27 T cell receptor beta chains share one sample of origin, sequenced in a study of naive and memory T cell subsets. An equimolar mix of two oligonucleotides served as the beta constant-region primer for TRBC1 and TRBC2. Ligated cDNA was amplified by four rounds of PCR with nested alpha and beta constant-region primers and SP2. MiXCR, applied by TCRdb to the UMI-ligation and nested PCR reads, yields one record per CDR3 protein. The repertoire includes tens of thousands of distinct CDR3 sequences, over 7% of them detected once, and roughly 20% sits in the top ten. The sequencing input was central memory CD8+ T cells from blood. The receptors here all came from a human donor in good health.

In its sample, this clonotype was seen many times. The chain recombines TRBV6-1 with TRBJ1-5; tentative D call: TRBD1 (5 bases). Per the germline V gene, CDR1 is MNHNS and CDR2 is SASEGT. The CDR3 sequence is 13 residues long. Deletions cut 5 bases from V and 4 bases from J, with 9 bases between. The CDR3 DNA reads as TGTGCCAGCAGTAAACAGGAGAATCAGCCCCAGCATTTT. As protein: CASSKQENQPQHF.

This clonotype was seen only a few times. The V gene is TRBV27, the J gene TRBJ1-2; TRBD1 agrees at 8 bases. Losses at the gene ends were 6 bases for V and 3 bases for J; bases not matched to a gene: 15. The CDR3 spans 17 residues. Germline CDR1 reads MNHEY; CDR2 reads SMNVEV (reference sequence). The CDR3 region has the DNA TGTGCCAGCAGGCAGCTATCGGACAGGGCGACGGACTATGGCTACACCTTC. This translates into CASRQLSDRATDYGYTF.

The V gene is TRBV6-5, the J gene TRBJ2-3, with D maybe TRBD2 (6 bases). The V end lost 6 bases, the J end lost 3 bases, and 19 bases lay between the germline ends. CDR3 length: 16 residues. Per germline, CDR1 MNHEY and CDR2 SVGAGI. CDR3 sequence reads: CASSSDYNGGTDTQYF. As DNA, the CDR3 is TGTGCCAGCAGCTCCGACTATAACGGGGGAACAGATACGCAGTATTTT.

This clonotype was detected many times. The genes are TRBV18 and TRBJ1-5, with D uncertain. CDR1 is KGHSH, CDR2 LQKENI, per germline. The CDR3 covers 13 residues. V was trimmed by 3 bases and J by 5 bases, leaving 8 bases between them. CDR3 in amino acids: CASSPQEDQPQHF. The CDR3 nucleotides are TGTGCCAGCTCACCGCAAGAAGATCAGCCCCAGCATTTT.

This clonotype was picked up one time. The gene calls are TRBV5-6 and TRBJ2-1; D call uncertain. V gave up 2 bases and J gave up 5 bases, with 8 bases separating them. Germline V gene lookup returns CDR1 SGHDT and CDR2 YYEEEE. The CDR3 has 13 amino acids. Written as DNA, the CDR3 is TGTGCCAGCAGCTTCGTTACAGACAATGAGCAGTTCTTC. This translates into CASSFVTDNEQFF. Complete variable domain (other parts from reference TRBV5-6 and TRBJ2-1): DAGVTQSPTHLIKTRGQQVTLRCSPKSGHDTVSWYQQALGQGPQFIFQYYEEEERQRGNFPDRFSGHQFPNYSSELNVNALLLGDSALYLCASSFVTDNEQFFGPGTRLTVL.

This chain uses TRBV19 with TRBJ1-5; D is undetermined. Germline V lookup: CDR1 LNHDA, CDR2 SQIVND (reference sequence). The CDR3 is 15 amino acids. The V end was cut by 3 bases, the J end by 7 bases, with 16 bases between. The CDR3 loop reads CASSILEQGFQPQHF. The CDR3 DNA reads TGTGCCAGTAGTATCCTAGAGCAAGGGTTCCAGCCCCAGCATTTT.

The chain joins TRBV27 to TRBJ2-7, with D perhaps matching TRBD1 or TRBD2 (5 bases each). CDR1 MNHEY and CDR2 SMNVEV come from the germline V gene (reference sequence). The CDR3 spans 12 residues. The germline V and J ends were trimmed by 4 bases and 6 bases, with 10 bases remaining between them. The CDR3 nucleotides read TGTGCCAGCAGTTCATGGGACGGCGAGCAGTACTTC. Amino acid sequence: CASSSWDGEQYF.

The sample holds many counts of this clonotype. The chain joins TRBV7-2 to TRBJ2-7; 10 nucleotides match TRBD1. The CDR3 runs to 14 residues. With V trimmed by 6 bases and J by 4 bases, 6 bases remained unmatched. CDR1 and CDR2 (germline): SGHTA, FQGNSA. CDR3: CASRSDRGQYEQYF. CDR3 DNA: TGTGCCAGCAGATCCGACAGGGGGCAATACGAGCAGTACTTC.

This clonotype was seen at least ten times. The chain recombines TRBV6-5 with TRBJ2-1; TRBD1 aligns across 7 bases. Germline V CDR1 and CDR2: MNHEY, SVGAGI. The CDR3 is 18 amino acids. V trimming: 0 bases; J trimming: 0 bases; junction bases outside the gene matches: 8. The CDR3 here is CASSYSGDSDSSYNEQFF. The CDR3 DNA is TGTGCCAGCAGTTACTCCGGGGACAGCGATAGCTCCTACAATGAGCAGTTCTTC.

This clonotype occurred a few times. This chain links TRBV28 with TRBJ2-1; tentative D call: TRBD2 (6 bases). V was pared by 6 bases and J by 8 bases, with 17 bases between. The CDR3 is 14 amino acids. Germline V gene sequence: CDR1 MDHEN, CDR2 SYDVKM. The CDR3 here is CASSLGTGVYEQFF. Written as DNA, the CDR3 is TGTGCCAGCAGCCTCGGGACTGGGGTTTATGAGCAGTTCTTC.

This clonotype appeared a few times. The rearrangement links TRBV20-1 to TRBJ2-7, with 10 bases that match TRBD1. The trim removed 0 bases at V and 3 bases at J, leaving 5 bases unmatched. The CDR3 is 15 residues long. Germline CDR1 reads DFQATT; CDR2 reads SNEGSKA (reference sequence). CDR3 nucleotide sequence: TGCAGTGCTAGAGACTCGGGACAGGGGATCTACGAGCAGTACTTC. This encodes CSARDSGQGIYEQYF.

This chain joins TRBV28 and TRBJ1-1; D is possibly TRBD1 (6 bases). The germline gives CDR1 MDHEN, CDR2 SYDVKM. This CDR3 is 15 amino acids long. V gave up 3 bases and J gave up 4 bases, with 15 bases separating them. The CDR3 loop reads CASSLGQGFRTEAFF. The CDR3 DNA is TGTGCCAGCAGTTTGGGGCAGGGGTTCCGCACTGAAGCTTTCTTT.

This clonotype was recorded many times. The CDR3 region has the DNA TGTGCCAGCAGCATAACAGGGGGCCCCTACAATGAGCAGTTCTTC. Its translation: CASSITGGPYNEQFF. The genes are TRBV7-6 and TRBJ2-1; 9 nucleotides match TRBD1. J lost 2 bases, V lost 5 bases, and 4 bases had no gene match. Germline V gene sequence: CDR1 SGHVS, CDR2 FNYEAQ. The CDR3 sequence is 15 residues long.

This clonotype was observed at least ten times. The chain uses TRBV14 and TRBJ2-5; D ambiguous. In germline, CDR1 is SGHDN, CDR2 FVKESK. The CDR3 has 14 residues. V lost 0 bases and J lost 5, with 10 bases in between. The CDR3 sequence is CASSQERTGETQYF. The CDR3, as DNA: TGTGCCAGCAGCCAAGAACGAACGGGCGAGACCCAGTACTTC.

This clonotype was detected many times. CDR3 nucleotides: TGTGCCAGCGGATTACCCCAAGAGACCCAGTACTTC. Its protein product is CASGLPQETQYF. The chain carries TRBV27 and TRBJ2-5, with D unclear. V lost 8 bases and J 1 base, leaving 8 bases between the germline ends. This CDR3 contains 12 residues. CDR1 is MNHEY, CDR2 SMNVEV, per germline (reference sequence).

The rearrangement links TRBV11-2 to TRBJ1-6; D may be TRBD1 (5 bases). CDR3 length equals 17 residues. Per the germline V gene, CDR1 is SGHAT and CDR2 is FQNNGV. V lost 0 bases, J lost 9 bases, and 18 bases lay in between. CDR3 protein: CASSLDPTGTVSSPLHF. The CDR3 nucleotides read TGTGCCAGCAGCTTAGACCCCACCGGGACGGTCAGTTCACCCCTCCACTTT.

The V gene is TRBV20-1, the J gene TRBJ1-2; possibly TRBD1 for D (5 bases). The CDR3 spans 17 residues. V gave up 0 bases and J gave up 6 bases, with 23 bases separating them. Germline V gene lookup returns CDR1 DFQATT and CDR2 SNEGSKA (reference sequence). The CDR3 bases are TGCAGTGCTAGAGATCGGGGACGGGACTCCCGAGCCCATGGCTACACCTTC. Its translation: CSARDRGRDSRAHGYTF.

This clonotype was observed many times. The V call is TRBV27, the J call TRBJ1-1, with a weak D call TRBD1 (6 bases). The germline V and J ends were trimmed by 8 bases and 4 bases, with 17 bases remaining between them. Germline CDR1 reads MNHEY; CDR2 reads SMNVEV (reference sequence). The CDR3 runs 14 residues. The CDR3: CASLAGAGGTEAFF. The CDR3 bases are TGTGCCAGCTTGGCGGGGGCGGGAGGCACTGAAGCTTTCTTT.

This clonotype was detected a few times. The chain combines TRBV6-4 with TRBJ2-1; the match to TRBD1 covers 8 bases. Germline lookup yields CDR1 MRHNA and CDR2 SNTAGT. The V gene end was trimmed by 2 bases and the J gene end by 0 bases; junction bases not matched to a gene: 3. The CDR3 is made up of 16 amino acids. CDR3 protein: CASSDQGASSYNEQFF. The CDR3 bases are TGTGCCAGCAGTGACCAGGGGGCGAGCTCCTACAATGAGCAGTTCTTC.

The genes are TRBV20-1 and TRBJ1-5, with TRBD1 as a possible D gene (6 bases). The V and J ends lost 5 bases and 7 bases respectively, with 21 bases between them. This CDR3 comprises 15 residues. In germline, CDR1 is DFQATT, CDR2 SNEGSKA (reference sequence). CDR3 bases: TGCAGTGCTCAACAGCCAGACAGGATGGGGCAGCCCCAGCATTTT. Amino acids: CSAQQPDRMGQPQHF.

This clonotype was seen a handful of times. The chain has TRBV28 and TRBJ1-4; TRBD1 might be the D (6 bases). Between the trimmed V and J ends, which lost 2 bases and 4 bases, there was a span of 17 bases. The CDR3 is made up of 17 amino acids. Germline V lookup: CDR1 MDHEN, CDR2 SYDVKM. CDR3 in amino acids: CASSLKYRAKLNEKLFF. CDR3 DNA: TGTGCCAGCAGTTTAAAATACAGGGCCAAACTTAATGAAAAACTGTTTTTT.

A note on this clonotype: Mismatch with germline at one junction end may stem from a read error. This chain uses TRBV27 with TRBJ1-5; 8 bases fit TRBD1. CDR1 is MNHEY, CDR2 SMNVEV, per germline (reference sequence). The CDR3 has 14 amino acids. CDR3 residues: CASRQGASNLPQHF. The CDR3 DNA follows: TGTGCCAGCAGGCAGGGGGCTAGCAATCTGCCCCAGCATTTT.

This clonotype was observed a handful of times. The chain joins TRBV7-3 to TRBJ2-1; perhaps TRBD2 as D (5 bases). CDR1 is SGHTA, CDR2 FQGTGA, per germline. The CDR3 spans 16 residues. V gave up 1 base and J gave up 2 bases, with 12 bases separating them. The CDR3 is CASSLSVGAPYNEQFF. The DNA for the CDR3 is TGTGCCAGCAGCTTAAGCGTGGGAGCTCCCTACAATGAGCAGTTCTTC.

As concerns this clonotype: Compared with germline, one end of the junction differs, possibly owing to a read error. The chain combines TRBV7-9 with TRBJ2-7, with 12 bases matching TRBD2. Germline values: CDR1 SEHNR, CDR2 FQNEAQ (reference sequence). The CDR3 covers 18 residues. CDR3 sequence: CARSFLLTSGRHFREQYF. Written as DNA, the CDR3 is TGTGCCAGGAGCTTCTTATTAACTAGCGGGAGGCACTTCCGCGAGCAGTACTTC.

This clonotype was seen many times. J is TRBJ2-1 and V is TRBV28, with TRBD1 matching over 9 bases. Trimming took 6 bases from V and 2 from J; bases not matched to a gene: 11. Germline loops: CDR1 MDHEN, CDR2 SYDVKM. The CDR3 is 17 residues long. The CDR3 DNA is TGTGCCAGCAGCCTACCGTCCGGGACAGGGACCTACAATGAGCAGTTCTTC. It specifies CASSLPSGTGTYNEQFF.

The sample holds one count of this clonotype. The chain joins TRBV28 to TRBJ2-7; 9 nucleotides align to TRBD1. The junction had 10 bases not matched to a gene; V was cut back by 6 bases and J by 4 bases. In germline, CDR1 is MDHEN, CDR2 SYDVKM. The CDR3 is made up of 15 amino acids. DNA of the CDR3: TGTGCCAGCAGCTTAGGGGACAGGGAGGTATACGAGCAGTACTTC. Its protein is CASSLGDREVYEQYF.

This clonotype was seen ten or more times. The rearrangement uses TRBV10-3 and TRBJ2-5, with TRBD2 matching 11 bases. There are 16 residues in the CDR3. The J segment lost 2 bases and the V segment lost 4 bases, leaving 6 bases of the junction unmatched. Germline V gives CDR1 ENHRY, CDR2 SYGVKD. In DNA, the CDR3 is TGTGCCATCAGTGCGGGGGCTAGCGGGGGGCAAGAGACCCAGTACTTC. Translating it yields CAISAGASGGQETQYF.